The 25 T cell receptor beta chains below come from one sample, sequenced in a study of T cell changes during pregnancy in multiple sclerosis. The table came from immunoSEQ multiplex PCR; TCRdb's copy has only in-frame clones and leaves some out. Found here are some 47,000 clones, 96% of them singletons; the top ten hold about 0.9%. Specimen: peripheral blood, collected in the second trimester of pregnancy. Receptors were obtained from a female donor with multiple sclerosis, enrolled in a pregnancy study.

The rearrangement links TRBV5-4 to TRBJ2-2; weak D call: TRBD2 (6 bases). This CDR3 contains 16 residues. With 3 bases removed from V and 2 bases from J, the gap between germline ends came to 14 bases. Germline lookup yields CDR1 SGHNT and CDR2 YYREEE (reference sequence). CDR3 amino acids: CASSSSGWSNTGELFF. The CDR3 DNA reads TGTGCCAGCAGCTCGAGCGGGTGGTCAAACACCGGGGAGCTGTTTTTT.

This clone was seen a single time. The V gene is TRBV7-9, the J gene TRBJ2-7, with D possibly matching TRBD2 (6 bases). The germline V and J ends were trimmed by 2 bases and 3 bases, with 14 bases remaining between them. Germline CDR1 SEHNR, CDR2 FQNEAQ (reference sequence). The CDR3 extends over 15 amino acids. The CDR3 sequence is CASSLIVGEDYEQYF. The DNA of the CDR3 is TGTGCCAGCAGCTTAATTGTGGGGGAGGACTACGAGCAGTACTTC.

This clone appeared a single time. The J gene is TRBJ2-2, the V gene TRBV19, with 9 bases identical to TRBD1. After removal of 8 bases from V and 3 bases from J, the junction contained 7 bases not matched to a gene. This CDR3 contains 15 residues. The germline V gene encodes CDR1 LNHDA and CDR2 SQIVND (reference sequence). CDR3 residues: CASGNRGPYTGELFF. The CDR3 nucleotides read TGTGCCAGTGGAAACAGGGGGCCTTACACCGGGGAGCTGTTTTTT.

This sequence joins TRBV9 and TRBJ2-1, with 10 bases identical to TRBD2. Germline CDR1 is SGDLS and CDR2 is YYNGEE. V shed 4 bases and J 6 bases; nucleotides not matched to a gene: 7. The CDR3 extends over 15 amino acids. The CDR3 region has the DNA TGTGCCAGCAGCCGGACTAGCGGCCTTCTCAATGAGCAGTTCTTC. Translating gives CASSRTSGLLNEQFF. Filled out from reference TRBV9 and TRBJ2-1, the complete variable domain reads DSGVTQTPKHLITATGQRVTLRCSPRSGDLSVYWYQQSLDQGLQFLIQYYNGEERAKGNILERFSAQQFPDLHSELNLSSLELGDSALYFCASSRTSGLLNEQFFGPGTRLTVL.

This chain connects TRBV19 to TRBJ2-3; 10 nucleotides agree with TRBD1. From germline, CDR1 is LNHDA and CDR2 SQIVND (reference sequence). Trimming at V came to 6 bases and at J to 1 base, leaving 4 bases not matched to a gene. The length of the CDR3 is 15 residues. The chain's CDR3 is CASSRQGAGTDTQYF. The CDR3 region has the DNA TGTGCCAGTAGCAGACAGGGGGCTGGCACAGATACGCAGTATTTT.

This clone appeared once. The CDR3 region is CASSPPAGLTYEQYF. The CDR3 bases are TGTGCCAGCAGTCCGCCCGCAGGGCTCACCTACGAGCAGTACTTC. This chain connects TRBV28 to TRBJ2-7, with D maybe TRBD1 (5 bases). The germline gives CDR1 MDHEN, CDR2 SYDVKM. Trimming stripped 5 bases from V and 2 bases from J, with 16 bases between. The CDR3 totals 15 residues. The whole variable domain, filled in from reference TRBV28 and TRBJ2-7, reads DVKVTQSSRYLVKRTGEKVFLECVQDMDHENMFWYRQDPGLGLRLIYFSYDVKMKEKGDIPEGYSVSREKKERFSLILESASTNQTSMYLCASSPPAGLTYEQYFGPGTRLTVT.

The V and J genes are TRBV4-3 and TRBJ1-1; 9 bases align to TRBD1. V shed 1 base and J 3 bases; nucleotides not matched to a gene: 3. Germline CDR1 is LGHNA and CDR2 is YSLEER. The length of the CDR3 is 15 residues. CDR3 DNA: TGCGCCAGCAGCCAAGCACAGGGGGCTTACACTGAAGCTTTCTTT. This translates into CASSQAQGAYTEAFF.

The CDR3 reads CASRESSYNEQFF. The CDR3 DNA is TGTGCCAGCCGGGAGAGCTCCTACAATGAGCAGTTCTTC. The chain links TRBV6-5 to TRBJ2-1; possible D gene TRBD2, 6 bases. The CDR3 contains 13 residues. Looked up from germline, CDR1 is MNHEY and CDR2 is SVGAGI. Trimming took 8 bases from V and 0 from J, leaving 8 bases between them.

This chain joins TRBV4-1 and TRBJ2-7; 8 positions match TRBD1. V trimming: 3 bases; J trimming: 4 bases; junction bases outside the gene matches: 5. Germline V lookup: CDR1 MGHRA, CDR2 YSYEKL. This CDR3 is built from 14 residues. The CDR3 DNA is TGCGCCAGCAGCCAGTACAGGGGGTCGTACGAGCAGTACTTC. As protein: CASSQYRGSYEQYF.

This chain connects TRBV11-2 to TRBJ2-7; TRBD1 might be the D (7 bases). Trimming stripped 4 bases from V and 2 bases from J, with 18 bases between. Germline V lookup: CDR1 SGHAT, CDR2 FQNNGV. The CDR3 covers 16 residues. Written as DNA, the CDR3 is TGTGCCAGCAGCTCCGACATGACAGGGAGGCCCTACGAGCAGTACTTC. Translation: CASSSDMTGRPYEQYF.

This rearrangement joins TRBV11-2 to TRBJ1-5; D not certain. Germline CDR1 is SGHAT and CDR2 is FQNNGV. The CDR3 sequence is 15 residues long. Trimming left V 1 base short and J 2 bases short, with 9 bases between. The CDR3, as DNA: TGTGCCAGCAGCTTAGGTGCGAGTGGCAATCAGCCCCAGCATTTT. Residues: CASSLGASGNQPQHF.

For the CDR3, the DNA is TGTGCCAGCTCATCCTCGACAGGGATATACTCCTACGAGCAGTACTTC. As protein: CASSSSTGIYSYEQYF. The chain has TRBV18 and TRBJ2-7; 7 bases map to TRBD1. The CDR3 runs 16 residues. Per the germline V gene, CDR1 is KGHSH and CDR2 is LQKENI. The junction had 10 bases not matched to a gene; V was cut back by 5 bases and J by 0 bases.

This clone was seen just once. The V and J genes are TRBV21-1 and TRBJ1-2; the table's D call of TRBD1 was not tested on the DNA. TRBV21-1 is labeled a pseudogene. CDR3 size: 18 residues. The DNA for the CDR3 is TGTGCCAGCAGCCCCTCACCCGTTCCAGGGGAAGATAACTATGGCTACACCTTC. Translated: CASSPSPVPGEDNYGYTF.

The chain links TRBV18 to TRBJ1-2; unclear D gene. V was trimmed by 0 bases and J by 8 bases, leaving 7 bases between them. Germline V CDR1 and CDR2: KGHSH, LQKENI. The CDR3 contains 12 residues. The CDR3 bases are TGTGCCAGCTCACCACCAGGGAGGGGCTACACCTTC. Encoded protein: CASSPPGRGYTF.

The genes are TRBV2 and TRBJ2-1, with 8 bases lining up with TRBD1. The V gene's germline CDR1 is SNHLY and CDR2 FYNNEI. The CDR3 sequence is 11 residues long. V lost 8 bases to trimming and J lost 16 bases; unmatched junction nucleotides: 10. Here the CDR3 reads CASEGRQGIFF. The CDR3 DNA reads TGTGCCAGCGAAGGTCGACAGGGGATCTTCTTC.

The rearrangement uses TRBV10-3 and TRBJ1-5; TRBD1 matches 7 bases. After removal of 2 bases from V and 6 bases from J, the junction contained 4 bases not matched to a gene. The V gene's germline CDR1 is ENHRY and CDR2 SYGVKD. This CDR3 is built from 14 residues. This CDR3 reads CAISETRGAQPQHF. CDR3 nucleotide sequence: TGTGCCATCAGTGAGACCAGGGGGGCTCAGCCCCAGCATTTT.

J is TRBJ2-2 and V is TRBV2; 10 nucleotides agree with TRBD2. In germline, CDR1 is SNHLY, CDR2 FYNNEI. V shed 4 bases, J shed 6 bases, and the junction held 8 bases outside the gene matches. The CDR3 spans 16 residues. CDR3 sequence (DNA): TGTGCCAGCAGTGTGCCACTAGCGGGGTGGTCCGGGGAGCTGTTTTTT. Encoded protein: CASSVPLAGWSGELFF.

The V gene is TRBV29-1, the J gene TRBJ1-2; a weak D match, TRBD1 (6 bases). This CDR3 contains 14 residues. The V end lost 4 bases, the J end lost 8 bases, and 20 bases lay between the germline ends. Germline loops: CDR1 SQVTM, CDR2 ANQGSEA. The CDR3 nucleotides read TGCAGCGTTGGGGACGACAGGATGGCCGGCGGCTACACCTTC. Translating gives CSVGDDRMAGGYTF. The complete variable domain, with remaining parts taken from reference TRBV29-1 and TRBJ1-2, reads SAVISQKPSRDICQRGTSLTIQCQVDSQVTMMFWYRQQPGQSLTLIATANQGSEATYESGFVIDKFPISRPNLTFSTLTVSNMSPEDSSIYLCSVGDDRMAGGYTFGSGTRLTVV.

The chain joins TRBV7-2 to TRBJ2-3; TRBD2 aligns across 9 bases. The CDR3 sequence is 15 residues long. Germline values: CDR1 SGHTA, CDR2 FQGNSA. V was pared by 1 base and J by 4 bases, with 3 bases of the junction left unmatched. CDR3 bases: TGTGCCAGCAGCTTAGACCAGCGGGGGGCAGATACGCAGTATTTT. Translation gives CASSLDQRGADTQYF. Combining the CDR3 with reference TRBV7-2 and TRBJ2-3 gives the whole variable domain GAGVSQSPSNKVTEKGKDVELRCDPISGHTALYWYRQSLGQGLEFLIYFQGNSAPDKSGLPSDRFSAERTGGSVSTLTIQRTQQEDSAVYLCASSLDQRGADTQYFGPGTRLTVL.

The V and J genes are TRBV28 and TRBJ2-1; TRBD2 aligns across 15 bases. This CDR3 has 16 residues. V gave up 4 bases and J gave up 14 bases; unmatched junction bases: 12. The germline gives CDR1 MDHEN, CDR2 SYDVKM. The CDR3 loop reads CASSSLGLAGGLNEFF. The CDR3 region has the DNA TGTGCCAGCAGTTCATTGGGACTAGCGGGAGGTTTGAATGAGTTCTTC.

In its sample, this clone was seen once. The chain has TRBV7-2 and TRBJ2-1; D possibly corresponds to TRBD2 (6 bases). Trimming shortened V by 0 bases and J by 7 bases, and 13 bases separated the two germline ends. The CDR3 length is 15 residues. Germline V CDR1 and CDR2: SGHTA, FQGNSA. CDR3 coding DNA: TGTGCCAGCAGCTTAGCGGCGGGGACGAGGAATGAGCAGTTCTTC. Translation: CASSLAAGTRNEQFF.

CDR3 nucleotide sequence: TGTGCCAGCAGTGAAGACGGGGGAAACACCGGGGAGCTGTTTTTT. Translating gives CASSEDGGNTGELFF. V gene TRBV6-4 combines with J gene TRBJ2-2; TRBD2 might be the D (6 bases). The CDR3 is 15 amino acids. The germline gives CDR1 MRHNA, CDR2 SNTAGT. The V and J ends lost 3 bases and 2 bases respectively, with 10 bases between them.

In DNA, the CDR3 is TGTGCCAGCAGTCTCTCACGGGGAACTAATGAAAAACTGTTTTTT. As protein: CASSLSRGTNEKLFF. The chain uses TRBV7-2 and TRBJ1-4; D is uncertain. This CDR3 contains 15 residues. Germline CDR1 is SGHTA and CDR2 is FQGNSA. Trimming stripped 6 bases from V and 1 base from J, with 12 bases between.

The chain joins TRBV7-9 to TRBJ2-7; a possible D gene is TRBD2 (6 bases). V was pared by 1 base and J by 6 bases, with 13 bases between. Germline V gene sequence: CDR1 SEHNR, CDR2 FQNEAQ (reference sequence). This CDR3 contains 14 residues. The chain's CDR3 is CASSLDGGTGEQYF. The CDR3 bases are TGTGCCAGCAGCTTAGATGGGGGGACGGGCGAGCAGTACTTC.

V is TRBV7-3 and J is TRBJ2-4; 7 nucleotides match TRBD1. This CDR3 comprises 13 residues. V shed 10 bases and J 4 bases; nucleotides not matched to a gene: 7. CDR1 SGHTA and CDR2 FQGTGA come from the germline V gene. The CDR3 nucleotides are TGTGCCAAACCTCGGACAGGAAAAAACATTCAGTACTTC. Protein sequence: CAKPRTGKNIQYF.